Below are 30 T cell receptor beta chains sequenced from a single sample in a study of T cell clones after liver transplantation. Using immunoSEQ multiplex PCR, the repertoire was profiled, and TCRdb retains in-frame clones only, with some absent. Among about 12,000 clones listed, just under 75% were seen once. The input for sequencing was CD8+ T cells from blood, taken at the 22-month timepoint. The origin of the receptors is a human patient who received a liver transplant. Some T cells may be graft donor cells.

This chain joins TRBV9 and TRBJ2-3; a possible D gene is TRBD2 (6 bases). Germline CDR1 is SGDLS and CDR2 is YYNGEE. The CDR3 totals 15 residues. V shed 3 bases and J shed 2 bases, with 13 bases lying between them. The CDR3 protein is CASSDAGQITDTQYF. CDR3 bases: TGTGCCAGCAGCGATGCGGGGCAGATCACAGATACGCAGTATTTT. The whole variable domain, remainder taken from reference TRBV9 and TRBJ2-3, is DSGVTQTPKHLITATGQRVTLRCSPRSGDLSVYWYQQSLDQGLQFLIQYYNGEERAKGNILERFSAQQFPDLHSELNLSSLELGDSALYFCASSDAGQITDTQYFGPGTRLTVL.

A word on this clone: The sample carries other DNA sequences with the same CDR3. The chain joins TRBV7-6 to TRBJ2-1; D unclear. Germline lookup yields CDR1 SGHVS and CDR2 FNYEAQ. The CDR3 is 13 residues long. V was clipped by 8 bases and J by 4 bases, with 12 bases between them. CDR3 DNA sequence: TGTGCCAGCTCGCGGACCTCGTACAATGAGCAGTTCTTC. It specifies CASSRTSYNEQFF.

There are a few counts of this clone. At one end the junction does not follow the germline gene, possibly because of a read error. Other DNA variants within this sample encode the same CDR3. V gene TRBV5-4 combines with J gene TRBJ2-2; D ambiguous. The germline V gene has CDR1 SGHNT and CDR2 YYREEE (reference sequence). CDR3 size: 13 residues. The CDR3 DNA reads as TGCGCCAGCAGCCTTCTAGGCCTCGGGGAGCTGTTTTTT. This codes for CASSLLGLGELFF.

The chain is built from TRBV4-3 and TRBJ2-7; 8 bases match TRBD1. The CDR3 length is 15 residues. The germline CDR1 and CDR2 sequences are LGHNA and YSLEER. Germline trimming cut 0 bases from V and 5 bases from J; bases unmatched to any gene: 6. This chain's CDR3 is CASSQDRGPLNEQYF. CDR3 bases: TGCGCCAGCAGCCAAGACAGGGGGCCTTTGAACGAGCAGTACTTC.

The chain couples TRBV19 to TRBJ1-6, with TRBD1 identical over 8 bases. The CDR3 has 14 residues. Germline CDR1 reads LNHDA; CDR2 reads SQIVND (reference sequence). Trimming cost V 7 bases and J 12 bases; bases outside gene matches: 11. CDR3 amino acids: CASTHTRTGGPLHF. The CDR3 DNA sequence: TGTGCCAGTACTCACACCCGAACAGGGGGACCCCTCCACTTT.

The chain carries TRBV6-6 and TRBJ2-7; maybe TRBD1 (5 bases). Trimming removed 2 bases at V and 3 bases at J, with 8 bases between. The germline CDR1 and CDR2 sequences are MNHNY and SVGAGI (reference sequence). This CDR3 comprises 13 residues. The CDR3: CASSYQTDYEQYF. CDR3 bases: TGTGCCAGCAGTTACCAGACAGACTACGAGCAGTACTTC.

The chain couples TRBV21-1 to TRBJ1-2. TRBV21-1 is termed a pseudogene. The CDR3 totals 12 residues. In DNA, the CDR3 is TGTGCCAGCAGCACATCGAAAGGGGGCTACACCTTC. Translation gives CASSTSKGGYTF.

The chain couples TRBV4-1 to TRBJ1-2, with no clear D. V was pared by 0 bases and J by 3 bases, with 14 bases between. CDR1 is MGHRA and CDR2 is YSYEKL in the germline V gene. The CDR3 has 16 residues. The CDR3 loop is CASSQESVGGDYGYTF. In DNA form, the CDR3 reads TGCGCCAGCAGCCAAGAAAGTGTTGGAGGCGACTATGGCTACACCTTC.

The V call is TRBV15, the J call TRBJ1-1; 8 bases fit TRBD1. The length of the CDR3 is 15 residues. Looked up from germline, CDR1 is LNHNV and CDR2 is YYDKDF (reference sequence). After removal of 1 base from V and 5 bases from J, the junction contained 6 bases not matched to a gene. CDR3 DNA sequence: TGTGCCACCAGCAGAGCCAGGGGGCTTGGGACTGAAGCTTTCTTT. Protein: CATSRARGLGTEAFF.

This clone was counted many times. V usage is TRBV4-3 and J usage is TRBJ1-2; a weak D match, TRBD1 (5 bases). This CDR3 has 16 amino acids. The germline V and J ends were trimmed by 0 bases and 1 base, with 12 bases remaining between them. CDR1 and CDR2 from the germline V gene are LGHNA and YSLEER. The CDR3 reads CASSQDPQGDNYGYTF. DNA for the CDR3: TGCGCCAGCAGCCAAGATCCTCAGGGAGATAACTATGGCTACACCTTC.

The chain is built from TRBV7-9 and TRBJ1-2; D possibly corresponds to TRBD1 (5 bases). The V end lost 1 base, the J end lost 8 bases, and 20 bases lay between the germline ends. CDR1 SEHNR and CDR2 FQNEAQ come from the germline V gene (reference sequence). CDR3 size: 16 residues. The CDR3 nucleotides read TGTGCCAGCAGCTTAGACACCCGAGTTGGGGGGGACGGCTACACCTTC. Its protein product is CASSLDTRVGGDGYTF.

This rearrangement joins TRBV5-6 to TRBJ2-5; D is ambiguous. The assigned J gene may be wrong: the sequence end matches TRBJ2-7 better. The CDR3 sequence is 14 residues long. CDR1 is SGHDT and CDR2 is YYEEEE in the germline V gene. The CDR3 DNA reads as TGTGCCAGCAGCTTCGACGGGTCCGAAAACGAGCAGTACTTC. Its translation is CASSFDGSENEQYF.

The V gene is TRBV7-2, the J gene TRBJ1-2; the match to TRBD1 covers 10 bases. Germline V gene lookup returns CDR1 SGHTA and CDR2 FQGNSA. This CDR3 is 16 amino acids long. V lost 3 bases to trimming and J lost 3 bases; unmatched junction nucleotides: 7. The CDR3 DNA sequence: TGTGCCAGCAGCTTGACAGGGGGCGCGGTTGACTATGGCTACACCTTC. This gives the protein CASSLTGGAVDYGYTF.

The chain has TRBV2 and TRBJ2-7; TRBD2 might be the D (6 bases). Germline V gene sequence: CDR1 SNHLY, CDR2 FYNNEI. This CDR3 comprises 13 residues. With 7 bases removed from V and 3 bases from J, the gap between germline ends came to 13 bases. The CDR3 sequence is CASTPGLLYEQYF. The CDR3 DNA is TGTGCCAGCACGCCGGGACTTCTCTACGAGCAGTACTTC.

V is TRBV29-1 and J is TRBJ2-7; 8 positions agree with TRBD2. With 4 bases clipped from V and 1 base from J, the junction kept 3 bases outside the gene matches. CDR3 length: 13 residues. The germline V gene has CDR1 SQVTM and CDR2 ANQGSEA. The CDR3 sequence: CSVARGVSYEQYF. DNA of the CDR3: TGCAGCGTTGCGCGGGGGGTATCCTACGAGCAGTACTTC.

This clone was counted a single time. The chain joins TRBV2 to TRBJ2-2, with 7 positions matching TRBD2. The germline V gene encodes CDR1 SNHLY and CDR2 FYNNEI. This CDR3 contains 14 residues. Trimming at V came to 6 bases and at J to 4 bases, leaving 5 bases not matched to a gene. In nucleotides, the CDR3 is TGTGCCAGCAGCCCTTGGGAGGGCACCGGGGAGCTGTTTTTT. It yields the protein CASSPWEGTGELFF.

This CDR3 reads CASKVGQGAYGYTF. CDR3 coding DNA: TGTGCCAGCAAGGTGGGACAGGGGGCATACGGCTACACCTTC. The rearrangement uses TRBV6-6 and TRBJ1-2; TRBD1 matches at 12 bases. Germline V lookup: CDR1 MNHNY, CDR2 SVGAGI (reference sequence). Trimming at V came to 7 bases and at J to 8 bases, leaving 8 bases not matched to a gene. The CDR3 totals 14 residues.

Comment on this clone: Other DNA sequences within the sample encode an identical CDR3. The chain carries TRBV6-5 and TRBJ2-3; D is unresolved. The V end lost 6 bases, the J end lost 0 bases, and 7 bases lay between the germline ends. This CDR3 spans 13 amino acids. CDR1 is MNHEY, CDR2 SVGAGI, per germline. CDR3 sequence (DNA): TGTGCCAGCAGCTTACAGAGCACAGATACGCAGTATTTT. Amino acids: CASSLQSTDTQYF.

V usage is TRBV5-6 and J usage is TRBJ1-3, with unresolved D. V lost 2 bases and J 0 bases, leaving 12 bases between the germline ends. The CDR3 contains 16 residues. CDR1 is SGHDT and CDR2 is YYEEEE in the germline V gene. The CDR3 DNA reads TGTGCCAGCAGCTTTAATATCTGGGACTCTGGAAACACCATATATTTT. Translated, it gives CASSFNIWDSGNTIYF.

This clone was seen many times. V gene TRBV5-1 combines with J gene TRBJ2-3; D may be TRBD1 or TRBD2 (5 bases each). Germline V CDR1 and CDR2: SGHRS, YFSETQ. This CDR3 is 21 amino acids long. V was trimmed by 2 bases and J by 6 bases, leaving 34 bases between them. The CDR3 protein is CASSFDPTGTEGLLPADTQYF. The CDR3 nucleotides are TGCGCCAGCAGCTTTGACCCGACCGGGACGGAAGGACTTTTGCCCGCGGATACGCAGTATTTT.

For the CDR3, the DNA is TGTGCCAGCAGTGACTCGGGACTAGGTAAAACTAGCACAGATACGCAGTATTTT. Its protein is CASSDSGLGKTSTDTQYF. The V and J genes are TRBV6-4 and TRBJ2-3; 8 nucleotides align to TRBD2. CDR1 is MRHNA and CDR2 is SNTAGT in the germline V gene. V gave up 0 bases and J gave up 0 bases; unmatched junction bases: 8. This CDR3 region has 18 residues.

The chain uses TRBV5-5 and TRBJ2-6; D perhaps matches TRBD1 (6 bases). Trimming removed 5 bases at V and 2 bases at J, with 8 bases between. Germline CDR1 is SGHKS and CDR2 is YYEKEE (reference sequence). The CDR3 contains 14 residues. CDR3 in amino acids: CASSSGAGANVLTF. CDR3 DNA sequence: TGTGCCAGCAGTTCAGGGGCTGGGGCCAACGTCCTGACTTTC.

The chain is built from TRBV4-2 and TRBJ2-5, with D uncertain. This CDR3 has 14 amino acids. Germline lookup yields CDR1 LGHNA and CDR2 YNFKEQ. Deletions cut 1 base from V and 2 bases from J, with 8 bases between. CDR3 in DNA: TGTGCCAGCAGCCAAGGTAAAAGTCAAGAGACCCAGTACTTC. The encoded protein is CASSQGKSQETQYF.

This chain joins TRBV6-5 and TRBJ2-3, with TRBD2 matching 13 bases. CDR3 size: 16 residues. The germline V gene has CDR1 MNHEY and CDR2 SVGAGI. V lost 2 bases, J lost 4 bases, and 3 bases stayed unmatched. The CDR3 loop reads CASSYRGTSGADTQYF. In nucleotides, the CDR3 is TGTGCCAGCAGTTACCGGGGGACTAGCGGGGCAGATACGCAGTATTTT.

This chain connects TRBV4-3 to TRBJ2-7; D is perhaps TRBD1 (6 bases). The CDR3 consists of 15 residues. Trimming took off 4 bases at V and 0 bases at J, with 13 bases between the two ends. Germline CDR1 is LGHNA and CDR2 is YSLEER. CDR3 loop: CASSPHQGHSYEQYF. CDR3 nucleotides: TGCGCCAGCAGCCCGCACCAGGGGCACTCCTACGAGCAGTACTTC.

The chain recombines TRBV4-3 with TRBJ2-5; D uncertain. This CDR3 is 14 amino acids long. Germline V gene lookup returns CDR1 LGHNA and CDR2 YSLEER. V was pared by 0 bases and J by 7 bases, with 12 bases between. The CDR3 coding sequence is TGCGCCAGCAGCCAAGATAATCCCTCGGGGACCCAGTACTTC. Encoded protein: CASSQDNPSGTQYF.

In its sample, this clone was seen once. The V gene is TRBV6-6, the J gene TRBJ1-5; no reliable D call. The length of the CDR3 is 15 residues. CDR1 and CDR2 (germline): MNHNY, SVGAGI (reference sequence). V lost 5 bases, J lost 3 bases, and 14 bases lay in between. CDR3 in amino acids: CASSESRSHNQPQHF. The CDR3 nucleotides are TGTGCCAGCAGTGAGAGCCGGAGCCACAATCAGCCCCAGCATTTT.

The chain links TRBV7-3 to TRBJ2-3; D call uncertain. V was shortened by 0 bases and J by 3 bases, with 7 bases between the two germline ends. This CDR3 region has 14 residues. The V gene's germline CDR1 is SGHTA and CDR2 FQGTGA. The CDR3 protein is CASSLTRLTDTQYF. CDR3 bases: TGTGCCAGCAGCTTAACGCGACTTACAGATACGCAGTATTTT.

The rearrangement joins TRBV2 to TRBJ2-7, with 11 bases that match TRBD2. The V segment lost 7 bases and the J segment 6 bases; nucleotides outside the gene matches: 8. This CDR3 region has 14 residues. Germline loops: CDR1 SNHLY, CDR2 FYNNEI. The chain's CDR3 is CASTVAGGPFEQYF. The CDR3 coding sequence is TGTGCCAGCACCGTAGCGGGAGGGCCCTTCGAGCAGTACTTC. The variable domain in full, completed from reference TRBV2 and TRBJ2-7, reads EPEVTQTPSHQVTQMGQEVILRCVPISNHLYFYWYRQILGQKVEFLVSFYNNEISEKSEIFDDQFSVERPDGSNFTLKIRSTKLEDSAMYFCASTVAGGPFEQYFGPGTRLTVT.

The rearrangement links TRBV2 to TRBJ2-1; no clear D. V lost 10 bases, J lost 8 bases, and 3 bases lay in between. The CDR3 contains 8 residues. CDR1 is SNHLY and CDR2 is FYNNEI in the germline V gene. The CDR3 protein is CANDEQFF. In DNA form, the CDR3 reads TGTGCCAATGATGAGCAGTTCTTC. Based on the CDR3 plus reference TRBV2 and TRBJ2-1, the full variable domain is EPEVTQTPSHQVTQMGQEVILRCVPISNHLYFYWYRQILGQKVEFLVSFYNNEISEKSEIFDDQFSVERPDGSNFTLKIRSTKLEDSAMYFCANDEQFFGPGTRLTVL.